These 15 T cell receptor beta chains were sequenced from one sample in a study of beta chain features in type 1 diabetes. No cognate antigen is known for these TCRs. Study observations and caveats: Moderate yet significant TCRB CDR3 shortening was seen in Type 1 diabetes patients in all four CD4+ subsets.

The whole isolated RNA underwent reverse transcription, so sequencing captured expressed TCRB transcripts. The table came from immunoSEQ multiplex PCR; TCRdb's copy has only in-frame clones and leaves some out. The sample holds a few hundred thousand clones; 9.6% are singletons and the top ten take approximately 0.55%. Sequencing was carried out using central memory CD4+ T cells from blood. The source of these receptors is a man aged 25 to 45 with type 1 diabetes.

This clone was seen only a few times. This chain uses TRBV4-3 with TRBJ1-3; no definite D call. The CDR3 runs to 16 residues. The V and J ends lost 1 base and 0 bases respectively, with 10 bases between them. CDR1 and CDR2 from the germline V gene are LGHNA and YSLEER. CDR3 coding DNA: TGCGCCAGCAGCCAAGGCGCAGTGAGCTCTGGAAACACCATATATTTT. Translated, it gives CASSQGAVSSGNTIYF.

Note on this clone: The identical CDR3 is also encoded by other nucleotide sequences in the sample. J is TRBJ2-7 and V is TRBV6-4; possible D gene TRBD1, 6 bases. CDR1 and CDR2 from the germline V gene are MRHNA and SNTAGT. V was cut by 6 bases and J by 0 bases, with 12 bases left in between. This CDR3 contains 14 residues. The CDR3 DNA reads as TGTGCCAGCAGACCTGACAGGACCTCCTACGAGCAGTACTTC. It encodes CASRPDRTSYEQYF.

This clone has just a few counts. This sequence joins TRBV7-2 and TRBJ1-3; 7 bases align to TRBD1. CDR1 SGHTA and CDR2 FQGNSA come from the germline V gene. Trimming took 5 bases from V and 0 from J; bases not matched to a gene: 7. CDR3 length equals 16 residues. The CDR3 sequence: CASSPTGPLSGNTIYF. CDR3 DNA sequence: TGTGCCAGCAGCCCGACAGGGCCCCTCTCTGGAAACACCATATATTTT.

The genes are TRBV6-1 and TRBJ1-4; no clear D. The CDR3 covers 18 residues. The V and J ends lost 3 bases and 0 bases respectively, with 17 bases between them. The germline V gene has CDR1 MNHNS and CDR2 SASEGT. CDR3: CASSDGPRDGTTNEKLFF. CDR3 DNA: TGTGCCAGCAGTGATGGTCCCCGCGACGGTACAACTAATGAAAAACTGTTTTTT.

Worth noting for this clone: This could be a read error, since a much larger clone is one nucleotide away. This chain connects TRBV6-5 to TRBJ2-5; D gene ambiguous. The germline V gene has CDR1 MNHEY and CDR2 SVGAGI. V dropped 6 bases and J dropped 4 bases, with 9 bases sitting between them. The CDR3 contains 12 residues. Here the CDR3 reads CASSRSGETQYF. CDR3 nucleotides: TGTGCCAGCAGCCGGTCGGGAGAGACCCAGTACTTC.

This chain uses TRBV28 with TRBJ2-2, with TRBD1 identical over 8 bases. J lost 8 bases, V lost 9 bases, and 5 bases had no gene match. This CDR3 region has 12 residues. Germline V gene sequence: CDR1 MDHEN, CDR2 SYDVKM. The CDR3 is CASQGARGELFF. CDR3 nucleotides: TGTGCCAGTCAGGGGGCGCGGGGGGAGCTGTTTTTT.

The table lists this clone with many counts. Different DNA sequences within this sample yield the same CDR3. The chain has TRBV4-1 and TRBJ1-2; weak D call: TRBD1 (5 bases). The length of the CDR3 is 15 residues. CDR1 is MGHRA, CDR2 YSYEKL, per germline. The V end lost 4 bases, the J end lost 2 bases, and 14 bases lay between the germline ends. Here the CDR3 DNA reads TGCGCCAGCAGCCCCGGTAGAGGGACGAACTATGGCTACACCTTC. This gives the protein CASSPGRGTNYGYTF.

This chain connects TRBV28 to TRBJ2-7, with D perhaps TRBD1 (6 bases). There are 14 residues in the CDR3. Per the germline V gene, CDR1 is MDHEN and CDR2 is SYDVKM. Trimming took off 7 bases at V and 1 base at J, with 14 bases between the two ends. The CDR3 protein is CASTTGTGSYEQYF. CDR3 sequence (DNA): TGTGCCAGCACCACAGGGACGGGATCCTACGAGCAGTACTTC.

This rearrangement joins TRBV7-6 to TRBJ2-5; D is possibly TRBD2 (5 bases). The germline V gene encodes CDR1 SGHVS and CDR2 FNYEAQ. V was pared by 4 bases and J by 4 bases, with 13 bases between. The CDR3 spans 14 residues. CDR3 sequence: CASSSTSTGETQYF. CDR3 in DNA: TGTGCCAGCAGCTCTACTAGTACCGGAGAGACCCAGTACTTC.

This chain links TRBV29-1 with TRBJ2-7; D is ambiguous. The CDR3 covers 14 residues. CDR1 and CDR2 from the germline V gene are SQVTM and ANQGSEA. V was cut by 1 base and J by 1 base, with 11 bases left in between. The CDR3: CSVEGWRESYEQYF. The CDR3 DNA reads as TGCAGCGTTGAAGGATGGAGAGAGTCCTACGAGCAGTACTTC.

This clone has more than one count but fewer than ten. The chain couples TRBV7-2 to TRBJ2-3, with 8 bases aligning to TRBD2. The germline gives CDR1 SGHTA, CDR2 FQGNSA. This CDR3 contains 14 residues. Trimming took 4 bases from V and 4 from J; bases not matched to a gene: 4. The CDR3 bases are TGTGCCAGCAGCTCGCGGGAGGCCGCAGATACGCAGTATTTT. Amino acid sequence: CASSSREAADTQYF.

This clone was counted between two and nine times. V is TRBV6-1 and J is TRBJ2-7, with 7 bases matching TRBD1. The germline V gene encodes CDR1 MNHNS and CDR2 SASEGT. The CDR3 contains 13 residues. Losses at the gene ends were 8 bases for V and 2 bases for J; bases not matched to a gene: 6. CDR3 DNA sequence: TGTGCCAGCCCCGGGACAGACACCTACGAGCAGTACTTC. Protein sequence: CASPGTDTYEQYF.

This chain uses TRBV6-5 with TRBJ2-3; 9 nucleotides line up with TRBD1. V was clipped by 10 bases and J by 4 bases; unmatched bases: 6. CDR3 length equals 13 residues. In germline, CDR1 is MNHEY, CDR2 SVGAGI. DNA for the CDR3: TGTGCCATACAGGGGGCAGGTGCAGATACGCAGTATTTT. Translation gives CAIQGAGADTQYF.

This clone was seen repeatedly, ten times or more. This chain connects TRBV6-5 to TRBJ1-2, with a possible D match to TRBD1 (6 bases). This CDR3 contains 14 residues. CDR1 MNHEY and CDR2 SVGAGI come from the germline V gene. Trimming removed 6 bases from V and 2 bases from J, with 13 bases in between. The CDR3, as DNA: TGTGCCAGCAGCCAAGGGGGGCGAAACTATGGCTACACCTTC. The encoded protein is CASSQGGRNYGYTF.

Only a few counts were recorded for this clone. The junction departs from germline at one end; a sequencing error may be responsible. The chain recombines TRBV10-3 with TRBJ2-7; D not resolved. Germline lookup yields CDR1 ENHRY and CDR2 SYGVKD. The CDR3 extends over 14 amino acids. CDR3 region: CASSYGLSSYEQYF. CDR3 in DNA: TGTGCCAGCAGTTACGGGCTGTCCTCCTACGAGCAGTACTTC.